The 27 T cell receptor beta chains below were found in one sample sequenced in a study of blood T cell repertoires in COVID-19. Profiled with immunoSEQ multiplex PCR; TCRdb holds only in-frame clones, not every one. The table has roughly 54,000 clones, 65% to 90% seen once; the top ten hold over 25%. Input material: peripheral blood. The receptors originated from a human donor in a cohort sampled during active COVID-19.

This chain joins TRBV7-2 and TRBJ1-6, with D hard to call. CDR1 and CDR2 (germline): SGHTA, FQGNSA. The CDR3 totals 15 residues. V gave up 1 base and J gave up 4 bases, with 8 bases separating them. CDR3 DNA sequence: TGTGCCAGCAGCTTAGAACCGGGATATAATTCACCCCTCCACTTT. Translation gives CASSLEPGYNSPLHF.

CDR3 nucleotides: TGCAGTGCAAGTGACAGCGGGGCGGGAGAGCGAACAGATACGCAGTATTTT. Translation: CSASDSGAGERTDTQYF. This chain links TRBV20-1 with TRBJ2-3, with TRBD2 identical over 7 bases. Germline CDR1 DFQATT, CDR2 SNEGSKA (reference sequence). Trimming took 6 bases from V and 3 from J; bases not matched to a gene: 18. This CDR3 spans 17 amino acids.

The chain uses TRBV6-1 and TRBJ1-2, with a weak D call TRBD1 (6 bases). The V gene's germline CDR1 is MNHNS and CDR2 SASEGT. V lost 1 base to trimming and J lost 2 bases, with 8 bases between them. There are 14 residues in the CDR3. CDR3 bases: TGTGCCAGCAGTGAAGGCCAGGGGAACTATGGCTACACCTTC. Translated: CASSEGQGNYGYTF.

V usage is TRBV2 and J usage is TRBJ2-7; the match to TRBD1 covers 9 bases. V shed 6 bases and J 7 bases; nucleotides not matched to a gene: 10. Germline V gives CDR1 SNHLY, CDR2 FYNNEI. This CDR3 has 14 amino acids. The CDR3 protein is CASRVDRGKIEQYF. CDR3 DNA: TGTGCCAGCAGGGTGGACAGGGGAAAAATTGAGCAGTACTTC.

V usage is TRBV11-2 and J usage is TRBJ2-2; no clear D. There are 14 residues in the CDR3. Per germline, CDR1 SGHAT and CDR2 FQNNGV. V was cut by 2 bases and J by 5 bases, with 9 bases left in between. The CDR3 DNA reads TGTGCCAGCAGCTTATACAGAAGTACCGGGGAGCTGTTTTTT. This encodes CASSLYRSTGELFF.

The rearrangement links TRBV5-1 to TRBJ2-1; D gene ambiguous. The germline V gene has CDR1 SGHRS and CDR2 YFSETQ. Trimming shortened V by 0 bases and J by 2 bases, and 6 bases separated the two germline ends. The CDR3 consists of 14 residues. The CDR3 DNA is TGCGCCAGCAGCTTGGGTAGCCCCTACAATGAGCAGTTCTTC. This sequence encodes CASSLGSPYNEQFF.

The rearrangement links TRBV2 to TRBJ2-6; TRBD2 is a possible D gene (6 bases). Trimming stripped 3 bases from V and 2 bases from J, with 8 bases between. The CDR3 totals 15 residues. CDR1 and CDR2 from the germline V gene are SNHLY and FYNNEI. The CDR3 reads CASSDGGAGANVLTF. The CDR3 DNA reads TGTGCCAGCAGTGACGGGGGAGCTGGGGCCAACGTCCTGACTTTC.

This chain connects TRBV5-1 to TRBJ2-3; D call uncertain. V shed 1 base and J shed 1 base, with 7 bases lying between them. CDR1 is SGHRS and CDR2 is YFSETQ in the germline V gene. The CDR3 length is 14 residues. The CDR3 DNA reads TGCGCCAGCAGCTTGATCCAGGGCACAGATACGCAGTATTTT. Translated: CASSLIQGTDTQYF.

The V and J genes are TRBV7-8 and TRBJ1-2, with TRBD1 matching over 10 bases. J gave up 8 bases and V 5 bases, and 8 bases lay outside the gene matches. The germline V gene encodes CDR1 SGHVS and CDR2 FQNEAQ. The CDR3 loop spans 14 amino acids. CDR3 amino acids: CASSHRDRGRGYTF. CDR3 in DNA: TGTGCCAGCAGCCACCGGGACAGGGGAAGAGGCTACACCTTC.

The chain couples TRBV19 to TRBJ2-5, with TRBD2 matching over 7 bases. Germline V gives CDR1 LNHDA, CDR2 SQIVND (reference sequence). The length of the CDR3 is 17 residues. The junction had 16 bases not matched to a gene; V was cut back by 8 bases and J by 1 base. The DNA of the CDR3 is TGTGCCAGTGCCGGGACCGAAGCTAGCGGCCTCCAAGAGACCCAGTACTTC. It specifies CASAGTEASGLQETQYF.

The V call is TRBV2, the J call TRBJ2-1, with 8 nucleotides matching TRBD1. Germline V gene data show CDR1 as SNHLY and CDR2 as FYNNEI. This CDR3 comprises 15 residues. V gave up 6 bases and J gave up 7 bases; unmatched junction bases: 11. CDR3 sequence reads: CASSTMTGAYNEQFF. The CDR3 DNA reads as TGTGCCAGCAGCACCATGACAGGGGCTTATAATGAGCAGTTCTTC.

The CDR3 sequence is CATSDPQGVLGPYQFF. In nucleotides, the CDR3 is TGTGCCACCAGTGATCCGCAGGGGGTTCTGGGCCCCTATCAGTTCTTC. The chain employs TRBV24-1 and TRBJ2-1; 7 nucleotides align to TRBD1. The germline gives CDR1 KGHDR, CDR2 SFDVKD. V lost 3 bases, J lost 13 bases, and 17 bases stayed unmatched. CDR3 length: 16 residues.

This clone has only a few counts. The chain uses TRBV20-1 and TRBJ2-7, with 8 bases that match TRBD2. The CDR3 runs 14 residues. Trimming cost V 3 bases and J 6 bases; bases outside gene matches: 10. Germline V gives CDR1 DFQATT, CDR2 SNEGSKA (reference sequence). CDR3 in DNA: TGCAGTGCTAGTTCCCCAGCGGGAGCGTCCGAGCAGTACTTC. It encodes CSASSPAGASEQYF.

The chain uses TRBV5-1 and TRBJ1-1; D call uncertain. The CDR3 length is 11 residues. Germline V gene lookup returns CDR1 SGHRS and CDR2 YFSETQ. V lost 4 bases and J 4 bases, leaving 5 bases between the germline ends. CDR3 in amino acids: CASSEFTEAFF. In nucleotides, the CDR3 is TGCGCCAGCAGCGAGTTCACTGAAGCTTTCTTT.

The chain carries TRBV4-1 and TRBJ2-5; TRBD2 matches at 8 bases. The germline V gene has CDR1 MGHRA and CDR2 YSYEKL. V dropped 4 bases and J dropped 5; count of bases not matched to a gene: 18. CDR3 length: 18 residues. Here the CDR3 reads CASSRTRGTGGPDETQYF. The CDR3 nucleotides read TGCGCCAGCAGCCGGACTAGGGGGACGGGGGGGCCTGACGAGACCCAGTACTTC.

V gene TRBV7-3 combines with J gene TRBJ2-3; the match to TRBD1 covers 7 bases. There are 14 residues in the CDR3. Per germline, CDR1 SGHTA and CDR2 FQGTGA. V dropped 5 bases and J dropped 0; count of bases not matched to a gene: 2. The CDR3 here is CASSPGQSTDTQYF. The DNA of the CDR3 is TGTGCCAGCAGCCCGGGACAGAGCACAGATACGCAGTATTTT.

The CDR3 coding sequence is TGCGCCAGCAGCTTGGGACTAGCGGACAATCAAGAGACCCAGTACTTC. This sequence encodes CASSLGLADNQETQYF. The chain links TRBV5-1 to TRBJ2-5; TRBD2 agrees at 9 bases. After removal of 0 bases from V and 2 bases from J, the junction contained 5 bases not matched to a gene. There are 16 residues in the CDR3. The germline V gene encodes CDR1 SGHRS and CDR2 YFSETQ.

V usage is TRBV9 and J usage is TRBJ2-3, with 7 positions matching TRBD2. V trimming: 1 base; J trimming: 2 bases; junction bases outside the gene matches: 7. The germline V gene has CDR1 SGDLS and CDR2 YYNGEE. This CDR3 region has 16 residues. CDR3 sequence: CASSVSLAAHTDTQYF. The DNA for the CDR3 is TGTGCCAGCAGCGTAAGCCTAGCGGCCCACACAGATACGCAGTATTTT.

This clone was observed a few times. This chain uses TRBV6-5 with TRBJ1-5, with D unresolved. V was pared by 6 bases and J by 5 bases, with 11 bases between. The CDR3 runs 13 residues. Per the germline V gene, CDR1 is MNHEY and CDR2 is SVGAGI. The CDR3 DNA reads TGTGCCAGCAGCACAAACAGCTATCAGCCCCAGCATTTT. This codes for CASSTNSYQPQHF.

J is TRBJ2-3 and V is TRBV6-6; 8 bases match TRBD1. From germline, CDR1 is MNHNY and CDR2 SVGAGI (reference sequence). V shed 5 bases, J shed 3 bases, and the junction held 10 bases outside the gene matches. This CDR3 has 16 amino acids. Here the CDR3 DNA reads TGTGCCAGCAGTCCGCACAGGGGGTTAGGGACAGATACGCAGTATTTT. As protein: CASSPHRGLGTDTQYF.

The CDR3 spells CASSTYLRGVSTDTQYF. The CDR3 nucleotides read TGTGCCAGTAGTACCTACTTGCGGGGGGTTAGCACAGATACGCAGTATTTT. The rearrangement joins TRBV19 to TRBJ2-3, with 8 bases identical to TRBD2. Germline CDR1 LNHDA, CDR2 SQIVND (reference sequence). The trim removed 4 bases at V and 0 bases at J, leaving 9 bases unmatched. The CDR3 totals 17 residues.

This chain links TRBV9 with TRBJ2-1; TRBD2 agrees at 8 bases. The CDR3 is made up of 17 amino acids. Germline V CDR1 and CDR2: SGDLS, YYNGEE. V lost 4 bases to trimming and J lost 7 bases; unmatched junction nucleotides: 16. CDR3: CASSPRGGGREGNEQFF. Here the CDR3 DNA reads TGTGCCAGCAGCCCACGGGGGGGCGGGAGAGAGGGGAATGAGCAGTTCTTC.

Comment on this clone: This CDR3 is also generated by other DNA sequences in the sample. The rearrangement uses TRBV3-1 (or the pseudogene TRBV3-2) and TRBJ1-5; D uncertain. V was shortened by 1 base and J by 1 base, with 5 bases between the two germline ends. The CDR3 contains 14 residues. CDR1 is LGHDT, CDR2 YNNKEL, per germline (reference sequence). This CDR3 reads CASSQVSSNQPQHF. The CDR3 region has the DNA TGTGCCAGCAGCCAAGTCTCGAGCAATCAGCCCCAGCATTTT.

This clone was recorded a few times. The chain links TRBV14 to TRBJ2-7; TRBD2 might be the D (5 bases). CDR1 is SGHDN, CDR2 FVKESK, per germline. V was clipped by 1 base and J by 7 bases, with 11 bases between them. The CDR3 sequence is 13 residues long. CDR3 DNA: TGTGCCAGCAGCCAAGGGAGGTCCTGGGAGCAGTACTTC. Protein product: CASSQGRSWEQYF. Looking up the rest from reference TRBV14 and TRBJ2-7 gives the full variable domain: EAGVTQFPSHSVIEKGQTVTLRCDPISGHDNLYWYRRVMGKEIKFLLHFVKESKQDESGMPNNRFLAERTGGTYSTLKVQPAELEDSGVYFCASSQGRSWEQYFGPGTRLTVT.

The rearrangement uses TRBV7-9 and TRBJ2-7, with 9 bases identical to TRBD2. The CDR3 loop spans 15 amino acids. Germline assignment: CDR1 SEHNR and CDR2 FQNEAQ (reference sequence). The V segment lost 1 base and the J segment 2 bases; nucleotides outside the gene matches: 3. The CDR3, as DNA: TGTGCCAGCAGCTTAGGAGGCGGGGGGGCCTACGAGCAGTACTTC. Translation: CASSLGGGGAYEQYF.

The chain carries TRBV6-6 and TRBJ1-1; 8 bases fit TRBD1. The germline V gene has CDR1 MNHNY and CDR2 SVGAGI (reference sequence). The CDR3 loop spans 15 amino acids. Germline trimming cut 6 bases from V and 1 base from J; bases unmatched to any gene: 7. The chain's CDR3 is CASRRRQGQNTEAFF. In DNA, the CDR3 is TGTGCCAGCAGGAGGCGACAGGGGCAGAACACTGAAGCTTTCTTT.

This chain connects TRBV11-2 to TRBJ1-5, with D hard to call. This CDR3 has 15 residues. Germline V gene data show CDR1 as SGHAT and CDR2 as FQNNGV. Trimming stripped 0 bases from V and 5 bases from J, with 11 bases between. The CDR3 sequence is CASSLDGQPYQPQHF. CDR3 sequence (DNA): TGTGCCAGCAGCTTAGATGGGCAGCCCTATCAGCCCCAGCATTTT.